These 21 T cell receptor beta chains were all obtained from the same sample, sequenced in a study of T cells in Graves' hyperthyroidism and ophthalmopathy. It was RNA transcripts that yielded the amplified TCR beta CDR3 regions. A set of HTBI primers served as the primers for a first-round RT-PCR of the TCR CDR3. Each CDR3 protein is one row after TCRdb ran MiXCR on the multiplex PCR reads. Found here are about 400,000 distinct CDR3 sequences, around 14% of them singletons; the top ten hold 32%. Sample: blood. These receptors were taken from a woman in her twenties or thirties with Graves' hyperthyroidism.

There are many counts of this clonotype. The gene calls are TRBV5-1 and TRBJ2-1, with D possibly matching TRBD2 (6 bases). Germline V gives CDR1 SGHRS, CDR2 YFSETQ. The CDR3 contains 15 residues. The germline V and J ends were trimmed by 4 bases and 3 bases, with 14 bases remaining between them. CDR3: CASSGGVVGYNEQFF. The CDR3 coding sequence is TGCGCCAGCAGCGGCGGGGTGGTAGGCTACAATGAGCAGTTCTTC. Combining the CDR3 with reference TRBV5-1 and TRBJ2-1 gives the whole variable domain KAGVTQTPRYLIKTRGQQVTLSCSPISGHRSVSWYQQTPGQGLQFLFEYFSETQRNKGNFPGRFSGRQFSNSRSEMNVSTLELGDSALYLCASSGGVVGYNEQFFGPGTRLTVL.

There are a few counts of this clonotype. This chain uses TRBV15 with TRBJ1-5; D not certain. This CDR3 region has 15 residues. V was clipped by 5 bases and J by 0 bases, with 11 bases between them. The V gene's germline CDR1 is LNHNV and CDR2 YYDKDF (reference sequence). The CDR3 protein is CATSEDDGSNQPQHF. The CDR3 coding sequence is TGTGCCACCAGCGAGGACGACGGTAGCAATCAGCCCCAGCATTTT.

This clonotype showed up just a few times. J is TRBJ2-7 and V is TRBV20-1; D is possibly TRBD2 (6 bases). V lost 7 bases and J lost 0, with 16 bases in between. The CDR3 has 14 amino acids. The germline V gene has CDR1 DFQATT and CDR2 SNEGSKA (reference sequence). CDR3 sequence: CSDLSGSGSYEQYF. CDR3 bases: TGCAGTGATTTAAGCGGGTCGGGCTCCTACGAGCAGTACTTC.

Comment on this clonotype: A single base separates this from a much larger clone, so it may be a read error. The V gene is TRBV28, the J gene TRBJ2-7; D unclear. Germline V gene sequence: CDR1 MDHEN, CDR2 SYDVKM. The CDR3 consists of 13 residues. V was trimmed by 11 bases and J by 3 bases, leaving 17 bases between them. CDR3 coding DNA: TGTGCCGGCACCGCCGCCCCCAGCTACGAGCAGTACTTC. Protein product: CAGTAAPSYEQYF.

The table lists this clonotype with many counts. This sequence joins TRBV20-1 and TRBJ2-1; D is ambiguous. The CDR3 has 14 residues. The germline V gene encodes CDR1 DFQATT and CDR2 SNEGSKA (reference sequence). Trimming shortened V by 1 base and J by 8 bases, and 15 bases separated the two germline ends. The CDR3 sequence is CSARGAWPTYEQFF. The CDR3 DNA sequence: TGCAGTGCTAGAGGAGCTTGGCCGACTTATGAGCAGTTCTTC.

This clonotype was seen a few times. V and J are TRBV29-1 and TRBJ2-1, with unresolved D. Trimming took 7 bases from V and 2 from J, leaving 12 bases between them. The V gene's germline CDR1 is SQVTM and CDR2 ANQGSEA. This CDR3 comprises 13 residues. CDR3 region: CSAENPAYNEQFF. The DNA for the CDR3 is TGCAGCGCCGAAAATCCGGCCTACAATGAGCAGTTCTTC.

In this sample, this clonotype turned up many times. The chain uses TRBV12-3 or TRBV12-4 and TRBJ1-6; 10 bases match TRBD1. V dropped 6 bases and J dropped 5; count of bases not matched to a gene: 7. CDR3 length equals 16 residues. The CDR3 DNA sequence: TGTGCCAGCAGCCTAGAGGACAGGGGGAATAATTCACCCCTCCACTTT. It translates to CASSLEDRGNNSPLHF.

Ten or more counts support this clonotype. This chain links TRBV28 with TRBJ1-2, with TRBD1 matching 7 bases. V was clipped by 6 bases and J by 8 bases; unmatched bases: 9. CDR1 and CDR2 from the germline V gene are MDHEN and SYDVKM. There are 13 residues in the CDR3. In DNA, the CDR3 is TGTGCCAGCAGATCCGGACAGGCCCGGGGCTACACCTTC. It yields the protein CASRSGQARGYTF.

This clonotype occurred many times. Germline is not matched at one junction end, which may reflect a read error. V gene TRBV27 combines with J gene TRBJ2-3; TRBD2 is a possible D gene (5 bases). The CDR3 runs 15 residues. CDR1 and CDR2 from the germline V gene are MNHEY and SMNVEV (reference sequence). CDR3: CASGFLESGLDTQYF. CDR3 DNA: TGTGCCAGCGGTTTCCTCGAATCAGGACTAGATACGCAGTATTTT.

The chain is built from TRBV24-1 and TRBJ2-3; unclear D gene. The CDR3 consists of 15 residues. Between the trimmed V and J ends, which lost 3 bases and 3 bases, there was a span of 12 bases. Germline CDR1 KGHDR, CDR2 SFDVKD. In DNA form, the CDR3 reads TGTGCCACCAGTGATGCGGACCGAACAACAGATACGCAGTATTTT. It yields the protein CATSDADRTTDTQYF.

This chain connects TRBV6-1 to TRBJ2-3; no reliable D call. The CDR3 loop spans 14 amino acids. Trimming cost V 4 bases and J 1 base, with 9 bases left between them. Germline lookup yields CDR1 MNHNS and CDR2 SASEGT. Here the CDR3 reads CASSAAGRTDTQYF. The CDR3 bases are TGTGCCAGCAGTGCGGCAGGACGCACAGATACGCAGTATTTT.

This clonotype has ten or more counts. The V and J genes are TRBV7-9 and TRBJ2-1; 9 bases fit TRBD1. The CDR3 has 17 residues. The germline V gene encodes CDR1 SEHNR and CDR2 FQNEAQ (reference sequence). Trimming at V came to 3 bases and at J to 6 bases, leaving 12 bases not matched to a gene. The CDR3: CASSLGTGTVKGNEQFF. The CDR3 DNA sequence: TGTGCCAGCAGCTTGGGGACAGGGACGGTTAAAGGCAATGAGCAGTTCTTC.

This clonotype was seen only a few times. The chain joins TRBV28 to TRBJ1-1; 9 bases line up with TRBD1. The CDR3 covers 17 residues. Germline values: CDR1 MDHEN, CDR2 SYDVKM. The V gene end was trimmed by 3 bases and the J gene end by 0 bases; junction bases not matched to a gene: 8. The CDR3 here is CASSFGTGTRLNTEAFF. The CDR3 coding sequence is TGTGCCAGCAGTTTTGGGACAGGGACGCGCTTGAACACTGAAGCTTTCTTT.

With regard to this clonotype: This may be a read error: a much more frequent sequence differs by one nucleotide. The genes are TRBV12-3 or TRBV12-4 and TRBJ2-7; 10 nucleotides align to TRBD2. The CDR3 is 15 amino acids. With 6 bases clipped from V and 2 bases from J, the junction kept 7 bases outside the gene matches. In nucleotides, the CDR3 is TGTGCCAGCAGATCCGGGACTAGCGTTCCCTACGAGCAGTACTTC. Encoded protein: CASRSGTSVPYEQYF.

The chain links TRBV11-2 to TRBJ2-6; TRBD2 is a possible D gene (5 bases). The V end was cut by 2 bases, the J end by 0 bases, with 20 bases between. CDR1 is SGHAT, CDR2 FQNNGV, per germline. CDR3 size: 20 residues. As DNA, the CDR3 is TGTGCCAGCAGCTTAATTCTAGCAGGAACGACCCCCTCTGGGGCCAACGTCCTGACTTTC. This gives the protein CASSLILAGTTPSGANVLTF.

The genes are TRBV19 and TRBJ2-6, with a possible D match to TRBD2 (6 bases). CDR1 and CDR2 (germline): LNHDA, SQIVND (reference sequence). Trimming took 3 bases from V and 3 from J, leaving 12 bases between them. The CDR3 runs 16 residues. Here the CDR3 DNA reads TGTGCCAGTAGTATGGAGGGGTCTCTTGGGGCCAACGTCCTGACTTTC. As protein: CASSMEGSLGANVLTF. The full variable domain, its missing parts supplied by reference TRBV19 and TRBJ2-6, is DGGITQSPKYLFRKEGQNVTLSCEQNLNHDAMYWYRQDPGQGLRLIYYSQIVNDFQKGDIAEGYSVSREKKESFPLTVTSAQKNPTAFYLCASSMEGSLGANVLTFGAGSRLTVL.

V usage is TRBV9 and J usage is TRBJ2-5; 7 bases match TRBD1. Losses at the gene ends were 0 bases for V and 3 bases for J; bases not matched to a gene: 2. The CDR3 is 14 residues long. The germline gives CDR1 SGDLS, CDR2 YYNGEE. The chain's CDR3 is CASSVVGTEETQYF. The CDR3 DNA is TGTGCCAGCAGCGTAGTAGGGACAGAAGAGACCCAGTACTTC.

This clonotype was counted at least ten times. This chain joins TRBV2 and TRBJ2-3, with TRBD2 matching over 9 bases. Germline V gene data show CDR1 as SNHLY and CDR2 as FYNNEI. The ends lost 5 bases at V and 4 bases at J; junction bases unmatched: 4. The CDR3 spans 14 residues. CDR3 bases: TGTGCCAGCAGTAGGCGGGAGGGCGCAGATACGCAGTATTTT. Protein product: CASSRREGADTQYF.

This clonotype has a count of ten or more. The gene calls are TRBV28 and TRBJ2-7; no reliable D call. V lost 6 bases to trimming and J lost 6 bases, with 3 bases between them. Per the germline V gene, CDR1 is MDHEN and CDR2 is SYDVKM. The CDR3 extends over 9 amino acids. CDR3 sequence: CASRSEQYF. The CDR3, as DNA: TGTGCCAGCAGGTCCGAGCAGTACTTC. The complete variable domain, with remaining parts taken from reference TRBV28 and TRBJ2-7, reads DVKVTQSSRYLVKRTGEKVFLECVQDMDHENMFWYRQDPGLGLRLIYFSYDVKMKEKGDIPEGYSVSREKKERFSLILESASTNQTSMYLCASRSEQYFGPGTRLTVT.

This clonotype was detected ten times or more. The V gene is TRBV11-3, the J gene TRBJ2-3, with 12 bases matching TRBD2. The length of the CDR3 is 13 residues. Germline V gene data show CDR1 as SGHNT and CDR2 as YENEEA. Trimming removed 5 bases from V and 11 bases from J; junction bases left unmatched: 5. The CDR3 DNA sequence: TGTGCCAGCAGCCTCCTAGCGGGAGGGATGCAGTATTTT. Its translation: CASSLLAGGMQYF.

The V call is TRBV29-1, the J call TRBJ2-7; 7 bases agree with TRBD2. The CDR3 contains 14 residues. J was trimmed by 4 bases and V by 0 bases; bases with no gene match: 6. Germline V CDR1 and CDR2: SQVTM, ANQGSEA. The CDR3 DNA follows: TGCAGCGTTGAAGAAGATGTGGGGGGGTACGAGCAGTACTTC. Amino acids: CSVEEDVGGYEQYF.